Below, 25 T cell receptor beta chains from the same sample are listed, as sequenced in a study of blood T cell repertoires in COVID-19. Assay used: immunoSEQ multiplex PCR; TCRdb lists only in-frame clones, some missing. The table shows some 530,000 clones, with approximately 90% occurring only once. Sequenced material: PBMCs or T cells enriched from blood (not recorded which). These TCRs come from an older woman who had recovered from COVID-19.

CDR3 residues: CASSRTGAVQETQYF. The CDR3 DNA reads as TGTGCCAGCAGCAGGACAGGGGCCGTCCAAGAGACCCAGTACTTC. This chain uses TRBV5-5 with TRBJ2-5; the match to TRBD1 covers 9 bases. The V gene end was trimmed by 4 bases and the J gene end by 1 base; junction bases not matched to a gene: 5. The CDR3 contains 15 residues. The germline CDR1 and CDR2 sequences are SGHKS and YYEKEE (reference sequence).

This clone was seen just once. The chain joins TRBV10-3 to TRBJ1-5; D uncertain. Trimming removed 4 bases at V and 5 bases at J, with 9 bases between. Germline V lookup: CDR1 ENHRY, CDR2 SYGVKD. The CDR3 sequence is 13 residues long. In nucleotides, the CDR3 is TGTGCCATCAGTGTAACAGTAGATCAGCCCCAGCATTTT. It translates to CAISVTVDQPQHF.

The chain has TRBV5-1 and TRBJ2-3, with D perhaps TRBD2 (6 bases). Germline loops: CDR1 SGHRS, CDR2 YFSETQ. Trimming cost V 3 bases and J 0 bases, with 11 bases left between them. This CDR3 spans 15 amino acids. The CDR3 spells CASSSKRASTDTQYF. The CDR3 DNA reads TGCGCCAGCAGCTCAAAGCGGGCTAGCACAGATACGCAGTATTTT.

The CDR3 region has the DNA TGTGCCATCAGGGGTGGAGGGATGAACACTGAAGCTTTCTTT. Its translation: CAIRGGGMNTEAFF. The V call is TRBV10-3, the J call TRBJ1-1, with D unclear. This CDR3 contains 14 residues. From germline, CDR1 is ENHRY and CDR2 SYGVKD. V lost 6 bases to trimming and J lost 0 bases, with 11 bases between them.

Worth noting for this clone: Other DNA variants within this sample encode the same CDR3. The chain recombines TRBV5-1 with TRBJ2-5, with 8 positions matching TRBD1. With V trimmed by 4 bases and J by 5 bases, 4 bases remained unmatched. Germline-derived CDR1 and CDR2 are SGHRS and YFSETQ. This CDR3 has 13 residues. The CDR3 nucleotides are TGCGCCAGCAGCCCGGACAGGGCGGAGACCCAGTACTTC. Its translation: CASSPDRAETQYF.

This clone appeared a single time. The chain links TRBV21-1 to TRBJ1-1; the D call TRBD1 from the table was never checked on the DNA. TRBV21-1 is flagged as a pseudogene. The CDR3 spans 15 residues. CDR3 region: CASSSWTAMNTEAFF. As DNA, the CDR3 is TGTGCCAGCAGCAGCTGGACAGCGATGAACACTGAAGCTTTCTTT.

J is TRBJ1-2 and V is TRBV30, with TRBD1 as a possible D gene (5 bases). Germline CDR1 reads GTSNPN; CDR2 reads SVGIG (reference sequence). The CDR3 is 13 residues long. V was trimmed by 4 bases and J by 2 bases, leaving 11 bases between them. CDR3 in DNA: TGTGCCTGGACCGTGGGGCAAAACTATGGCTACACCTTC. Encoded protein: CAWTVGQNYGYTF.

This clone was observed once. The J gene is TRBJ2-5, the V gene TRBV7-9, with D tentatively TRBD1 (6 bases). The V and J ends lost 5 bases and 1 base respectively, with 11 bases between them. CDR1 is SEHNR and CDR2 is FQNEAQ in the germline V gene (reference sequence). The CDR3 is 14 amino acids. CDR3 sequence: CASSPSGAQETQYF. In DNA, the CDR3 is TGTGCCAGCAGCCCCTCAGGGGCCCAAGAGACCCAGTACTTC.

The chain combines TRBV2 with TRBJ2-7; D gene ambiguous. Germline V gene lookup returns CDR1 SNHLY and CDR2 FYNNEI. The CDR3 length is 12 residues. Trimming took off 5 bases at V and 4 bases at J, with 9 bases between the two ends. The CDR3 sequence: CASSPQIYEQYV. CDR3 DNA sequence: TGTGCCAGCAGTCCTCAGATTTACGAGCAGTACGTC.

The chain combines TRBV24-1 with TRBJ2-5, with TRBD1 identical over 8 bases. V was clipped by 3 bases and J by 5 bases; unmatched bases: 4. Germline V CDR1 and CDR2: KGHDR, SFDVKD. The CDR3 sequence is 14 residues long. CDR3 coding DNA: TGTGCCACCAGTGATCCGGACAGGGCGGAGACCCAGTACTTC. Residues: CATSDPDRAETQYF.

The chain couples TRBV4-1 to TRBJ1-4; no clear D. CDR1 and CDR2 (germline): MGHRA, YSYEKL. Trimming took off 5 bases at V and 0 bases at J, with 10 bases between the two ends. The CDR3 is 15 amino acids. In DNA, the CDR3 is TGCGCCAGCAGCATCAATCATGCAACTAATGAAAAACTGTTTTTT. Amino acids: CASSINHATNEKLFF.

The CDR3 spells CASSVEGHNTEAFF. The CDR3 bases are TGTGCCAGCAGCGTAGAGGGACATAACACTGAAGCTTTCTTT. The chain couples TRBV9 to TRBJ1-1; the D gene is possibly TRBD1 (6 bases). The germline gives CDR1 SGDLS, CDR2 YYNGEE. Trimming pared 0 bases from V and 2 bases from J, leaving 8 bases between. The CDR3 sequence is 14 residues long.

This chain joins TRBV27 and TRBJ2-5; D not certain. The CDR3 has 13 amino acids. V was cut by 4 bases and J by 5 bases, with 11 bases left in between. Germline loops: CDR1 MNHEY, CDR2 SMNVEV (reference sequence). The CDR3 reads CASSYSSAETQYF. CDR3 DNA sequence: TGTGCCAGCAGTTATTCTAGTGCGGAGACCCAGTACTTC.

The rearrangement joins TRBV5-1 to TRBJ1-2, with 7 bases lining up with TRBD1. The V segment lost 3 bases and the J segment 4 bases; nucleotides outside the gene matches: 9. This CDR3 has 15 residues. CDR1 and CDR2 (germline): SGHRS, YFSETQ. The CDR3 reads CASSSTGVASYGYTF. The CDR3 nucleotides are TGCGCCAGCAGCTCTACAGGGGTCGCCTCCTATGGCTACACCTTC.

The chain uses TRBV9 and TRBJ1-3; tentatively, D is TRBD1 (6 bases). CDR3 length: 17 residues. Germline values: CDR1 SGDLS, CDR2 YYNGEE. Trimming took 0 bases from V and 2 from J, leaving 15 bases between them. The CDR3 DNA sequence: TGTGCCAGCAGCGTAGTCGGCGACAGGTCGGCTGGAAACACCATATATTTT. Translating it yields CASSVVGDRSAGNTIYF.

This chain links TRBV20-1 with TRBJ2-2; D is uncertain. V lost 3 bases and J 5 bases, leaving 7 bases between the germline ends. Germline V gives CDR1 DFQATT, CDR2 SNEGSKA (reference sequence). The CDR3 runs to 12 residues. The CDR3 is CSASDRTGELFF. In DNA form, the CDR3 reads TGCAGTGCTAGTGACCGTACCGGGGAGCTGTTTTTT.

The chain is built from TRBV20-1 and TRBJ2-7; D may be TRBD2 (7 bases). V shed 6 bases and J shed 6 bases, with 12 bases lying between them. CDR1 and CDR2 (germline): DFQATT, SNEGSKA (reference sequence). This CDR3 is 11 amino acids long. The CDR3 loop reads CSAAGAGEQYF. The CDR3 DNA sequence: TGCAGTGCCGCGGGGGCGGGCGAGCAGTACTTC.

CDR3 sequence reads: CASGNTGTSGYEQYF. As DNA, the CDR3 is TGTGCCAGCGGAAATACCGGGACTAGCGGCTACGAGCAGTACTTC. The V call is TRBV2, the J call TRBJ2-7, with 11 bases identical to TRBD2. J lost 3 bases, V lost 8 bases, and 9 bases had no gene match. The CDR3 loop spans 15 amino acids. Germline CDR1 is SNHLY and CDR2 is FYNNEI.

The CDR3 sequence: CAGDRGGWETQYF. The CDR3 region has the DNA TGTGCCGGGGACCGAGGGGGCTGGGAGACCCAGTACTTC. The chain joins TRBV2 to TRBJ2-5, with 7 bases identical to TRBD1. The trim removed 11 bases at V and 5 bases at J, leaving 11 bases unmatched. CDR3 length: 13 residues. The germline V gene has CDR1 SNHLY and CDR2 FYNNEI.

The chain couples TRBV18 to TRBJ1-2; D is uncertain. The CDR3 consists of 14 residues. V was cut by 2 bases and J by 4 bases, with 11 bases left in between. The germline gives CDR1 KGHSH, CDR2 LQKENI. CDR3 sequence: CASSPVLTPYGYTF. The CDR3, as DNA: TGTGCCAGCTCACCAGTGTTAACACCCTATGGCTACACCTTC.

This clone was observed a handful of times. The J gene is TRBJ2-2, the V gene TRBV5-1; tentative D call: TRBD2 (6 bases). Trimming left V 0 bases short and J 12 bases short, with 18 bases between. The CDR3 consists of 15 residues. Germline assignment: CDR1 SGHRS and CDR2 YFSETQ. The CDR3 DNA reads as TGCGCCAGCAGCTTGGCCGCTAGCGAAGGTAGTAAGCTGTTTTTT. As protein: CASSLAASEGSKLFF.

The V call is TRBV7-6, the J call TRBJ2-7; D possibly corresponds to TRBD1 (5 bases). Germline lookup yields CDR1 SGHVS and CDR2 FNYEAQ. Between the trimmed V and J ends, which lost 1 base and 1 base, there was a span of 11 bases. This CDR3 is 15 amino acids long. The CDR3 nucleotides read TGTGCCAGCAGCTTAGAGGGGCGGCTATCCTACGAGCAGTACTTC. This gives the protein CASSLEGRLSYEQYF.

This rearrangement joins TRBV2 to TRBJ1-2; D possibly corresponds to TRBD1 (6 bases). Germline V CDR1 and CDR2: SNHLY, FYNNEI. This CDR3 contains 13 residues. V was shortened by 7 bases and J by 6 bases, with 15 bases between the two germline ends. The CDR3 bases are TGTGCCAGCACCCGAGAGGGGGGGGATGGCTACACCTTC. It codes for CASTREGGDGYTF.

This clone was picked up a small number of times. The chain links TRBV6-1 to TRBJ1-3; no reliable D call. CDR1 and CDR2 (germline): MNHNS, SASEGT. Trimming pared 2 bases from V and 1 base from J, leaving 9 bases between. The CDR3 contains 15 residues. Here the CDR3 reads CASSEWASSGNTIYF. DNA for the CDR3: TGTGCCAGCAGTGAATGGGCCTCTTCTGGAAACACCATATATTTT.

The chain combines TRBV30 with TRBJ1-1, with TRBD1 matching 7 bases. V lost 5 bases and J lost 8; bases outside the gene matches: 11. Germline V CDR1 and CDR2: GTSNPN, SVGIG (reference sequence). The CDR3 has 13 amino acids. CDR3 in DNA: TGTGCCTGGGGAGAAACCTGGGACAGAGAAGCTTTCTTT. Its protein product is CAWGETWDREAFF.